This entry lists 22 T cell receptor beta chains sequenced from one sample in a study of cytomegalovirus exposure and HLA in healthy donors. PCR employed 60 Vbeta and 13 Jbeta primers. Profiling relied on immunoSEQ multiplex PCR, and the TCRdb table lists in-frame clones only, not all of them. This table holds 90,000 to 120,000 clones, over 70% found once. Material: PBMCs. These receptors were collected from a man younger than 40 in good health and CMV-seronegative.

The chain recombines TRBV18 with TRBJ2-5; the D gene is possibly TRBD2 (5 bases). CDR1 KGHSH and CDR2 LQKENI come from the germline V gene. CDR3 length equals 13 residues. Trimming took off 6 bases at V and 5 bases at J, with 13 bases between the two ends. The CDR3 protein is CASSAGVRETQYF. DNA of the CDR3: TGTGCCAGCTCGGCGGGTGTCCGGGAGACCCAGTACTTC.

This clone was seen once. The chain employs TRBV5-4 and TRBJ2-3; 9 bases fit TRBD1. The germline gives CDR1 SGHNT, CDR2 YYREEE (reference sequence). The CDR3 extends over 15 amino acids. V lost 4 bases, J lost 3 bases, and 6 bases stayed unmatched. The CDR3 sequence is CASSPPGQGTDTQYF. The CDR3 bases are TGTGCCAGCAGCCCGCCGGGACAGGGAACAGATACGCAGTATTTT.

The CDR3 DNA reads TGTGCCAGGCGGGAGGAACTCAACTATGGCTACACCTTC. This sequence encodes CARREELNYGYTF. The chain employs TRBV2 and TRBJ1-2; unclear D gene. Between the trimmed V and J ends, which lost 9 bases and 2 bases, there was a span of 13 bases. This CDR3 has 13 amino acids. CDR1 is SNHLY, CDR2 FYNNEI, per germline. Together with reference TRBV2 and TRBJ1-2, the CDR3 gives the full variable domain: EPEVTQTPSHQVTQMGQEVILRCVPISNHLYFYWYRQILGQKVEFLVSFYNNEISEKSEIFDDQFSVERPDGSNFTLKIRSTKLEDSAMYFCARREELNYGYTFGSGTRLTVV.

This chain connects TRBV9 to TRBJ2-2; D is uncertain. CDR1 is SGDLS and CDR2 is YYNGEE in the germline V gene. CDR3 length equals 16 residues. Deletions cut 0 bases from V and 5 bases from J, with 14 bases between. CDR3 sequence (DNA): TGTGCCAGCAGCGTAGACCCCCCTGGAGCTACCGGGGAGCTGTTTTTT. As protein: CASSVDPPGATGELFF.

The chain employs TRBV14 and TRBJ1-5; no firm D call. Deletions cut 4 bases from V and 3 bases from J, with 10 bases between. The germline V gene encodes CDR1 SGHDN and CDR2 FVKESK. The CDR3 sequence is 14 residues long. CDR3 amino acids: CASSPGGFNQPQHF. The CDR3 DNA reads TGTGCCAGCAGCCCGGGAGGGTTCAATCAGCCCCAGCATTTT.

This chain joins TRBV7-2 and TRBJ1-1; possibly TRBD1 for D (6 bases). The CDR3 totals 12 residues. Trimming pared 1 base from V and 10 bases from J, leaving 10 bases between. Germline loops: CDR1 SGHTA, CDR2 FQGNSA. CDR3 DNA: TGTGCCAGCAGCTTAGTACAGGGCGGAGCTTTCTTT. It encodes CASSLVQGGAFF.

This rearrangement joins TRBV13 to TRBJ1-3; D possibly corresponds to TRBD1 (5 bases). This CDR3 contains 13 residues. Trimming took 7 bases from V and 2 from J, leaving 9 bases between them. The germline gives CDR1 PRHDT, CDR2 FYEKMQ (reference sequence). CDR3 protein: CASTPRAGNTIYF. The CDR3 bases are TGTGCCAGCACCCCCAGGGCTGGAAACACCATATATTTT.

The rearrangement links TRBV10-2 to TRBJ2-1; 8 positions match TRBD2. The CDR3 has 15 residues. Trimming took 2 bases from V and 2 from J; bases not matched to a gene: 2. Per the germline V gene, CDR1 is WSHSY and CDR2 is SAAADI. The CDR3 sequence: CASSESGRAYNEQFF. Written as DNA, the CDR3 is TGCGCCAGCAGTGAGAGCGGGAGAGCCTACAATGAGCAGTTCTTC.

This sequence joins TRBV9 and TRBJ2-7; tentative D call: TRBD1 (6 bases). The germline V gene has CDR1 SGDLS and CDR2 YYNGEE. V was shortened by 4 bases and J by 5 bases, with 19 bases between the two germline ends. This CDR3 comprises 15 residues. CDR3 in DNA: TGTGCCAGCAGCCCGACAGGCACGGCCTACGACGAGCAGTACTTC. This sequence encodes CASSPTGTAYDEQYF.

The CDR3 DNA reads as TGTGCCAGCAGTCCGGGGAAAGAGACCCAGTACTTC. Its translation is CASSPGKETQYF. The rearrangement links TRBV11-2 to TRBJ2-5, with D perhaps matching TRBD2 (5 bases). In germline, CDR1 is SGHAT, CDR2 FQNNGV. CDR3 length: 12 residues. V was pared by 6 bases and J by 3 bases, with 8 bases between. The full variable domain, with the rest looked up from reference TRBV11-2 and TRBJ2-5, is EAGVAQSPRYKIIEKRQSVAFWCNPISGHATLYWYQQILGQGPKLLIQFQNNGVVDDSQLPKDRFSAERLKGVDSTLKIQPAKLEDSAVYLCASSPGKETQYFGPGTRLLVL.

In DNA form, the CDR3 reads TGTGCCAGCAGCGTCGGAGGGGCAGATAATTCACCCCTCCACTTT. Encoded protein: CASSVGGADNSPLHF. V and J are TRBV9 and TRBJ1-6; D is possibly TRBD1 (5 bases). Deletions cut 2 bases from V and 5 bases from J, with 11 bases between. This CDR3 is built from 15 residues. Per germline, CDR1 SGDLS and CDR2 YYNGEE. Full variable domain (rest looked up from reference TRBV9 and TRBJ1-6): DSGVTQTPKHLITATGQRVTLRCSPRSGDLSVYWYQQSLDQGLQFLIQYYNGEERAKGNILERFSAQQFPDLHSELNLSSLELGDSALYFCASSVGGADNSPLHFGNGTRLTVT.

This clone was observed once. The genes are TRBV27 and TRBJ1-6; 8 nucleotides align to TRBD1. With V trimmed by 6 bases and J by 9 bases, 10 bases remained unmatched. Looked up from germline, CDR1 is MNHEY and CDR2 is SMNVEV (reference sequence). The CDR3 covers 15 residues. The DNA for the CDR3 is TGTGCCAGCAGGGGTCAACAGGGGGGAGGTTCACCCCTCCACTTT. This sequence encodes CASRGQQGGGSPLHF.

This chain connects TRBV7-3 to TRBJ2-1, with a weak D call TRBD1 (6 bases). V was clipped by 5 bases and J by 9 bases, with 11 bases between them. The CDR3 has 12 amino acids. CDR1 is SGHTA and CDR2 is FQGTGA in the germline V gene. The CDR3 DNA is TGTGCCAGCAGCCAGGGGAGCAGTGAGCAGTTCTTC. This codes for CASSQGSSEQFF. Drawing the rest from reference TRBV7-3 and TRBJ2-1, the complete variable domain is GAGVSQTPSNKVTEKGKYVELRCDPISGHTALYWYRQSLGQGPEFLIYFQGTGAADDSGLPNDRFFAVRPEGSVSTLKIQRTERGDSAVYLCASSQGSSEQFFGPGTRLTVL.

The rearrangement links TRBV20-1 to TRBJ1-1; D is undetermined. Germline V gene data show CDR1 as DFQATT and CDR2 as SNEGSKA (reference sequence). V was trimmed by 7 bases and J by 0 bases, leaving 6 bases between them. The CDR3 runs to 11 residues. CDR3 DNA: TGCAGTGGGACTTTGAACACTGAAGCTTTCTTT. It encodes CSGTLNTEAFF.

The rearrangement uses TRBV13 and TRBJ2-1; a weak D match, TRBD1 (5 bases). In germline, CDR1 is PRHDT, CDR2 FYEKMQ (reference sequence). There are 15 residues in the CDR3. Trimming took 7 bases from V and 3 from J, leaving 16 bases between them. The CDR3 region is CASTVRGLGYNEQFF. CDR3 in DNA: TGTGCCAGCACCGTTAGGGGTTTAGGCTACAATGAGCAGTTCTTC.

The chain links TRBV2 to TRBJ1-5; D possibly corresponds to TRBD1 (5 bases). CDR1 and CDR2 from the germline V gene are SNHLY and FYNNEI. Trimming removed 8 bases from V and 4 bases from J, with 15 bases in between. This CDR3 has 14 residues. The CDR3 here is CASVSSGLNQPQHF. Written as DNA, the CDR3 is TGTGCCAGCGTCTCATCGGGACTTAATCAGCCCCAGCATTTT.

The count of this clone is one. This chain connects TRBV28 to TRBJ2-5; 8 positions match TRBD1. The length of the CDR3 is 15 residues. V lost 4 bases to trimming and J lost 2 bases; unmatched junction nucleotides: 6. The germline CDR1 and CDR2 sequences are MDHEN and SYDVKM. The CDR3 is CASSSQGAGQETQYF. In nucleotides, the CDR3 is TGTGCCAGCAGTTCTCAGGGGGCAGGGCAAGAGACCCAGTACTTC.

The CDR3 region is CASSLRSLNEQFF. The CDR3 DNA reads TGTGCCAGCAGCTTAAGAAGCTTAAATGAGCAGTTCTTC. This chain connects TRBV7-3 to TRBJ2-1, with unresolved D. Germline loops: CDR1 SGHTA, CDR2 FQGTGA. Trimming shortened V by 1 base and J by 7 bases, and 8 bases separated the two germline ends. There are 13 residues in the CDR3.

The CDR3, as DNA: TGTGCCTGGAGCCTCTGGAGCGGTAATGAGCAGTTCTTC. Its protein product is CAWSLWSGNEQFF. V and J are TRBV30 and TRBJ2-1, with D maybe TRBD2 (5 bases). V gave up 3 bases and J gave up 7 bases, with 13 bases separating them. The CDR3 has 13 amino acids. The germline V gene encodes CDR1 GTSNPN and CDR2 SVGIG (reference sequence).

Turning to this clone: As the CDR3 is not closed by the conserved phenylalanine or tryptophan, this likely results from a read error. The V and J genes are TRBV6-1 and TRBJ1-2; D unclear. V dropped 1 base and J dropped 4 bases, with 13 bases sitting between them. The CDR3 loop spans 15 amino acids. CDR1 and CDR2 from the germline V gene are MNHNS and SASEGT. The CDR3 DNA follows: TGTGCCAGCAGTGAAGGCGTTGGGCCCGCCTATGGCTACACCGTC. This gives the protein CASSEGVGPAYGYTV.

Here the CDR3 DNA reads TGTGCCAGCTCACCCGGGCCCGGCGGGGAGACCCAGTACTTC. It yields the protein CASSPGPGGETQYF. V and J are TRBV18 and TRBJ2-5, with D perhaps TRBD2 (5 bases). The CDR3 has 14 residues. V dropped 3 bases and J dropped 5 bases, with 13 bases sitting between them. The V gene's germline CDR1 is KGHSH and CDR2 LQKENI. Combining the CDR3 with reference TRBV18 and TRBJ2-5 gives the whole variable domain NAGVMQNPRHLVRRRGQEARLRCSPMKGHSHVYWYRQLPEEGLKFMVYLQKENIIDESGMPKERFSAEFPKEGPSILRIQQVVRGDSAAYFCASSPGPGGETQYFGPGTRLLVL.

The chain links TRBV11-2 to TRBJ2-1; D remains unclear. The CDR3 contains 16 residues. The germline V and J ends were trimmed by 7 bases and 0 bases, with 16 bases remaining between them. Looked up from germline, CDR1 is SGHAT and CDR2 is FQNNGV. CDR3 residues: CASTTFVVSSYNEQFF. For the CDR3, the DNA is TGTGCCAGCACCACGTTCGTCGTGAGCTCCTACAATGAGCAGTTCTTC.